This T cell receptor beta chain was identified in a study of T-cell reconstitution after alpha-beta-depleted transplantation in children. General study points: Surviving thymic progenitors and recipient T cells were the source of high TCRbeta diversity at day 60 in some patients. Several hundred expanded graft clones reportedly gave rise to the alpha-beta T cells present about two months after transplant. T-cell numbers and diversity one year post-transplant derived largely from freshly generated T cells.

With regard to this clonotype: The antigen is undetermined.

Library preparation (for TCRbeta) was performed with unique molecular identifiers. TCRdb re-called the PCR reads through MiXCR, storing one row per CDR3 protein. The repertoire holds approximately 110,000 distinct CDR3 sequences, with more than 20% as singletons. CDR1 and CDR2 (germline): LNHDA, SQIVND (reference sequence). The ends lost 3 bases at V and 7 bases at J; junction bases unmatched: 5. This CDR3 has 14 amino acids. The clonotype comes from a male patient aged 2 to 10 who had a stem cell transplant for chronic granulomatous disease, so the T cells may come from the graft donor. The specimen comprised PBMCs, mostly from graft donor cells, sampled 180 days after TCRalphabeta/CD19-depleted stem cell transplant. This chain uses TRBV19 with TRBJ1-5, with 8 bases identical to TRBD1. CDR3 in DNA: TGTGCCAGTAGTATTTTAGGGACAGGACAGCCCCAGCATTTT. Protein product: CASSILGTGQPQHF. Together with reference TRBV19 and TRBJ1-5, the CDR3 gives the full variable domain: DGGITQSPKYLFRKEGQNVTLSCEQNLNHDAMYWYRQDPGQGLRLIYYSQIVNDFQKGDIAEGYSVSREKKESFPLTVTSAQKNPTAFYLCASSILGTGQPQHFGDGTRLSIL.